The clone carrying this T cell receptor (beta chain) was seen a handful of times. These data come from a study of T cell changes during pregnancy in multiple sclerosis. Data came from immunoSEQ multiplex PCR; TCRdb stores just in-frame clones and leaves some out. The top ten hold 1.6% of the sample, which has roughly 100,000 clones, around 90% seen once. The TCR comes from a female donor with multiple sclerosis, enrolled in a pregnancy study. This material consisted of peripheral blood, taken before pregnancy.

The CDR3 DNA follows: TGTGCCAGCAGCTTGCCGTATACCTACGAGCAGTACTTC. As protein: CASSLPYTYEQYF. V and J are TRBV5-6 and TRBJ2-7; no firm D call. The CDR3 runs to 13 residues. Between the trimmed V and J ends, which lost 1 base and 2 bases, there was a span of 7 bases. Germline CDR1 reads SGHDT; CDR2 reads YYEEEE.